The T cell receptor beta chain under discussion was sequenced for a study of blood T cell repertoires in COVID-19. This CDR3 is built from 15 residues. Germline CDR1 LNHDA, CDR2 SQIVND (reference sequence). Unmatched junction bases numbered 11, after V lost 9 bases and J lost 5 bases. The table came from immunoSEQ multiplex PCR; TCRdb's copy has only in-frame clones and leaves some out. The table has 250,000 to 300,000 clones, roughly 91% seen once. Sequencing input: peripheral blood. The clonotype originates from a middle-aged woman who had recovered from COVID-19. The chain recombines TRBV19 with TRBJ2-2; TRBD2 matches 8 bases. CDR3 protein: CASRRGLGWTGELFF. As DNA, the CDR3 is TGTGCCAGCCGCCGGGGACTAGGTTGGACCGGGGAGCTGTTTTTT.